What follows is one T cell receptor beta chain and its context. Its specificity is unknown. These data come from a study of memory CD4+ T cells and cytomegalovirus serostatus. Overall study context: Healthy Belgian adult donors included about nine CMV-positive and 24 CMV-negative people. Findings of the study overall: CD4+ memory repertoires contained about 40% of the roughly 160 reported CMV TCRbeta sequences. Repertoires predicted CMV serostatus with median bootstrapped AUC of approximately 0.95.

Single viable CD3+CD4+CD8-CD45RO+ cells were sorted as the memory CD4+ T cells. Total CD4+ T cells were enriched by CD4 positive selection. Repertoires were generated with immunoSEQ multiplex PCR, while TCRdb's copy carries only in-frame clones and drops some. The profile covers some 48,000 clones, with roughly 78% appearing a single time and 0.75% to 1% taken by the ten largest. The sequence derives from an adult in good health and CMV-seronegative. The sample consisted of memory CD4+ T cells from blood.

The CDR3 loop reads CASAWREGQPQHF. CDR3 nucleotides: TGCGCCAGCGCCTGGAGGGAAGGACAGCCCCAGCATTTT. The chain is built from TRBV5-1 and TRBJ1-5; no definite D call. The germline V and J ends were trimmed by 7 bases and 7 bases, with 15 bases remaining between them. Germline-derived CDR1 and CDR2 are SGHRS and YFSETQ. The CDR3 is 13 residues long. Supplemented by reference TRBV5-1 and TRBJ1-5, the full variable domain reads KAGVTQTPRYLIKTRGQQVTLSCSPISGHRSVSWYQQTPGQGLQFLFEYFSETQRNKGNFPGRFSGRQFSNSRSEMNVSTLELGDSALYLCASAWREGQPQHFGDGTRLSIL.